This T cell receptor (beta chain) came from a study of control samples from healthy donors and cancer patients. The assay was immunoSEQ multiplex PCR, and TCRdb's table has in-frame clones only and misses some. The data contain some 64,000 clones, more than 70% of them singletons. V lost 1 base to trimming and J lost 7 bases; unmatched junction nucleotides: 7. Germline V lookup: CDR1 LGHDT, CDR2 YNNKEL (reference sequence). The CDR3 is made up of 15 amino acids. The sequenced material came from PBMCs. V and J are TRBV3-1 (or the pseudogene TRBV3-2) and TRBJ2-7, with TRBD1 matching over 10 bases. This sequence was found in a woman aged 45-65 years with head and neck cancer. The CDR3 nucleotides read TGTGCCAGCAGCCAAGTAGGAGGGACAGGGGTAGAGCAGTACTTC. It translates to CASSQVGGTGVEQYF.